The 15 T cell receptor beta chains reported below all come from one sample, sequenced in a study of tumor-infiltrating lymphocytes in glioblastoma multiforme. TCRB libraries came from RNA via three nested multiplex PCR rounds. TCRdb redid the calling of the multiplex PCR reads with MiXCR, one entry per CDR3 protein. The table shows about 9,600 distinct CDR3 sequences, with 67% occurring only once. The sample taken for sequencing was brain tumor tissue. These receptor sequences come from a male donor with glioblastoma.

V and J are TRBV6-5 and TRBJ1-5; D not certain. V lost 5 bases, J lost 2 bases, and 13 bases lay in between. The CDR3 has 15 amino acids. Germline lookup yields CDR1 MNHEY and CDR2 SVGAGI. The chain's CDR3 is CASSREPRGNQPQHF. CDR3 DNA sequence: TGTGCCAGCAGTCGGGAACCTCGGGGCAATCAGCCCCAGCATTTT.

The J gene is TRBJ2-7, the V gene TRBV29-1; 7 bases are shared with TRBD2. CDR3 size: 13 residues. Per the germline V gene, CDR1 is SQVTM and CDR2 is ANQGSEA. The CDR3 loop reads CNVQTSDSYEYYF. The CDR3 region has the DNA TGCAACGTCCAAACTAGCGACTCCTACGAGTACTACTTC.

The rearrangement links TRBV6-6 to TRBJ1-4, with D uncertain. This CDR3 comprises 14 residues. Germline assignment: CDR1 MNHNY and CDR2 SVGAGI (reference sequence). The V end lost 8 bases, the J end lost 3 bases, and 13 bases lay between the germline ends. The CDR3 is CASAPDGANEKLFF. In DNA, the CDR3 is TGTGCCAGCGCCCCTGATGGGGCTAATGAAAAACTGTTTTTT.

With respect to this clonotype: One end of the junction does not line up with germline, which may come from a read error. The CDR3 region is CANRPRTGGSFYKQYF. In DNA form, the CDR3 reads TGTGCCAACAGACCTCGTACAGGGGGGAGCTTCTACAAGCAGTACTTC. The chain employs TRBV6-2 or TRBV6-3 and TRBJ2-7, with 8 bases aligning to TRBD1. The CDR3 is 16 amino acids. CDR1 and CDR2 (germline): MNHEY, SVGEGT.

The genes are TRBV10-1 and TRBJ2-2; a possible D gene is TRBD1 (6 bases). The CDR3 runs to 13 residues. V lost 0 bases and J lost 14, with 13 bases in between. Germline loops: CDR1 WNHNN, CDR2 SYGVQD (reference sequence). CDR3: CASSESGAGVLFF. The CDR3 DNA sequence: TGCGCCAGCAGTGAGTCGGGGGCCGGGGTACTGTTTTTT.

The rearrangement joins TRBV11-2 to TRBJ2-5; tentatively, D is TRBD2 (6 bases). Germline loops: CDR1 SGHAT, CDR2 FQNNGV. Trimming removed 4 bases at V and 1 base at J, with 13 bases between. This CDR3 contains 15 residues. The CDR3 DNA follows: TGTGCCAGCAGCTCCTTAGCGGTAGTCCAAGAGACCCAGTACTTC. Protein sequence: CASSSLAVVQETQYF.

V gene TRBV20-1 combines with J gene TRBJ2-3, with D tentatively TRBD2 (5 bases). Trimming pared 4 bases from V and 2 bases from J, leaving 16 bases between. Looked up from germline, CDR1 is DFQATT and CDR2 is SNEGSKA (reference sequence). The CDR3 sequence is 15 residues long. The CDR3 loop is CSANRTGDYTDTQYF. CDR3 sequence (DNA): TGCAGTGCTAATAGGACCGGGGATTACACAGATACGCAGTATTTT.

This chain connects TRBV10-3 to TRBJ1-4, with D possibly matching TRBD1 (6 bases). CDR1 and CDR2 from the germline V gene are ENHRY and SYGVKD. The CDR3 loop spans 15 amino acids. Trimming took off 3 bases at V and 8 bases at J, with 16 bases between the two ends. Here the CDR3 DNA reads TGTGCCATCAGTGACCCGACAGGCCCGGGCGAAAAACTGTTTTTT. It codes for CAISDPTGPGEKLFF.

This clonotype was counted at least ten times. The V call is TRBV7-8, the J call TRBJ2-3; TRBD2 might be the D (6 bases). Germline loops: CDR1 SGHVS, CDR2 FQNEAQ. The CDR3 length is 16 residues. V was pared by 2 bases and J by 0 bases, with 12 bases between. The CDR3 DNA follows: TGTGCCAGCAGCTTACTCGGCGGGACTAGCACAGATACGCAGTATTTT. It encodes CASSLLGGTSTDTQYF.

This clonotype is classed as medium-sized. V gene TRBV6-5 combines with J gene TRBJ1-1, with 7 bases lining up with TRBD1. The CDR3 length is 12 residues. CDR1 MNHEY and CDR2 SVGAGI come from the germline V gene. Trimming cost V 4 bases and J 11 bases; bases outside gene matches: 7. The CDR3 is CASSLTGTGAFF. The CDR3 nucleotides read TGTGCCAGCAGTTTGACAGGGACGGGGGCTTTCTTT.

On this clonotype: A much larger clonotype is one base distant, so this may be a read error. V and J are TRBV5-1 and TRBJ2-1; D is ambiguous. CDR3 length equals 15 residues. Germline CDR1 and CDR2: SGHRS and YFSETQ. CDR3 residues: CASSLLVGSYDEQFF. The CDR3 nucleotides read TGCGCCAGCAGCTTGTTAGTGGGATCCTACGATGAGCAGTTCTTC.

Regarding this clonotype: At one boundary the junction diverges from the germline segment, which might be a read error. The V gene is TRBV10-1, the J gene TRBJ2-7; the D gene is possibly TRBD2 (5 bases). CDR1 is WNHNN and CDR2 is SYGVQD in the germline V gene (reference sequence). The CDR3 consists of 14 residues. CDR3 sequence reads: CASSGSWRYDERYF. CDR3 sequence (DNA): TGCGCCAGCAGTGGTAGCTGGAGGTATGACGAGCGGTACTTC.

The gene calls are TRBV10-3 and TRBJ2-1, with 7 bases aligning to TRBD1. Germline V gene data show CDR1 as ENHRY and CDR2 as SYGVKD. V was clipped by 10 bases and J by 3 bases; unmatched bases: 9. The CDR3 has 14 residues. CDR3 DNA sequence: TGTGCCACTACCTGGACAGGTGACTACAATGAGCAGTTCTTC. Protein sequence: CATTWTGDYNEQFF.

This clonotype was picked up a small number of times. The V gene is TRBV6-5, the J gene TRBJ2-1, with 7 bases that match TRBD1. Trimming at V came to 6 bases and at J to 4 bases, leaving 6 bases not matched to a gene. CDR3 length: 14 residues. From germline, CDR1 is MNHEY and CDR2 SVGAGI. The CDR3 DNA sequence: TGTGCCAGCAGGAAAGGGGGCCCATACAATGAGCAGTTCTTC. Residues: CASRKGGPYNEQFF.

This clonotype has a handful of counts. One base away lies a much larger clone, so this may be a sequencing read error. The rearrangement uses TRBV5-1 and TRBJ1-2, with D uncertain. V was trimmed by 4 bases and J by 8 bases, leaving 12 bases between them. The CDR3 is 12 residues long. The V gene's germline CDR1 is SGHRS and CDR2 YFSETQ. CDR3 sequence reads: CASSQPTGGYTF. Here the CDR3 DNA reads TGCGCCAGCAGCCAACCAACGGGCGGCTACACCTTC.